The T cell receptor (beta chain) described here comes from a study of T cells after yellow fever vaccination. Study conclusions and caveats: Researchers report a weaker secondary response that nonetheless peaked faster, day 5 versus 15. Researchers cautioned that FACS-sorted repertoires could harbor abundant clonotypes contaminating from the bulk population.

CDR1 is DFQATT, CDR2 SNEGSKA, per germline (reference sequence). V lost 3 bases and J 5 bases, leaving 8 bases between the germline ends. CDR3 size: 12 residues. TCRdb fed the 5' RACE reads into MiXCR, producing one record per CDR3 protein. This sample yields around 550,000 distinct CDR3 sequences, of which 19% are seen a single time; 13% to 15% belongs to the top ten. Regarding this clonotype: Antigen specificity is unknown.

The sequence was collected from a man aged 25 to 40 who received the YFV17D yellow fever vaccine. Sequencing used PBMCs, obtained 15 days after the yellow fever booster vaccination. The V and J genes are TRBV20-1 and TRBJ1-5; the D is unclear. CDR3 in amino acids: CSARVSDQPQHF. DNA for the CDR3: TGCAGTGCTAGGGTTTCGGATCAGCCCCAGCATTTT.